This T cell receptor beta chain was recovered during a study of T cell changes during pregnancy in multiple sclerosis. Looked up from germline, CDR1 is MNHNS and CDR2 is SASEGT. After removal of 10 bases from V and 3 bases from J, the junction contained 3 bases not matched to a gene. The CDR3 runs to 12 residues. In this sample, this clone turned up a few times. The repertoire was sequenced with immunoSEQ multiplex PCR; TCRdb's copy has only in-frame clones and lacks some. The sample yields 20,000 to 30,000 clones, around nine tenths seen once. Sequenced material: CD4+ T cells from peripheral blood mononuclear cells, taken in the second trimester of pregnancy. The chain employs TRBV6-1 and TRBJ2-7, with TRBD1 identical over 10 bases. This receptor was obtained from a female donor in good health, enrolled as a control in a pregnancy study. As DNA, the CDR3 is TGTGCCACCCGGGACAGGGGCTACGAGCAGTACTTC. It specifies CATRDRGYEQYF.